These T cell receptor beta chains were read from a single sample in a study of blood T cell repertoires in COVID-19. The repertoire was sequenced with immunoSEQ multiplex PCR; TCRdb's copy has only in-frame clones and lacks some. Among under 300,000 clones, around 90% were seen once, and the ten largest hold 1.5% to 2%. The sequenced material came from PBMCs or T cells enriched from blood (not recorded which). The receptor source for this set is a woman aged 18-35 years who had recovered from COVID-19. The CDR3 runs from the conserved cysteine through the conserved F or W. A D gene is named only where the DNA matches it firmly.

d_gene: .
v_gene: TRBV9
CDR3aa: CASSAGRRTAGTDTQYF

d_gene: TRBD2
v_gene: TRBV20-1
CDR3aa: CSASTREGWADTQYF

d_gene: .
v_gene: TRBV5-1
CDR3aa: CASSFGEAGELFF

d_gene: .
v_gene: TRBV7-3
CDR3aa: CASSSPQSDTQYF

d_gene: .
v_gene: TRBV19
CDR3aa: CASSTGREGIEKLFF

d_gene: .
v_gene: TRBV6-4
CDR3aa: CASSSGSTDTQYF

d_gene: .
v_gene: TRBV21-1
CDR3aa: CASGLDPTGSSGNTIYF

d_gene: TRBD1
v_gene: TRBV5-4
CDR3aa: CASGSGQGTNTGELFF

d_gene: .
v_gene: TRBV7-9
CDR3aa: CASKSYGDVYSYNEQFF

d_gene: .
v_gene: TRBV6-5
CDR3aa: CASRDSLNTEAFF

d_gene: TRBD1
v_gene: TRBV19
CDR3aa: CASSTGTANYGYTF

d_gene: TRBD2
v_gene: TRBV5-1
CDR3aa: CASSLTAGVSEQYF

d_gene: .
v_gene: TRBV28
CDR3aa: CASRSQGPGELFF

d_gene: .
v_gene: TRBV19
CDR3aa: CASSIDGGAGNTIYF

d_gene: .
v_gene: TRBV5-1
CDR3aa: CASSLHPTAGRDTEAFF

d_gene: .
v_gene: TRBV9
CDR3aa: CASSVSGSYSYEQYF

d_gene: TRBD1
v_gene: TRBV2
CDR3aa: CASSEAGTGGQNYGYTF

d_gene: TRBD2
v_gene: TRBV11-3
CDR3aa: CASSEPGLGNGEQYF

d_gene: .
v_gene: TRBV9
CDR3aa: CASSAGLLGYTF

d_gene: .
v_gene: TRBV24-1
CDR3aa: CAIGGTNTGELFF

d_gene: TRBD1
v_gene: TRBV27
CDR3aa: CASSPLGTGARLHYGYTF

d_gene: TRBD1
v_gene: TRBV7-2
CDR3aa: CASSLFMTGGLGYTF

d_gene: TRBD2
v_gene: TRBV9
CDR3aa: CASSVVASGRAGEQYF

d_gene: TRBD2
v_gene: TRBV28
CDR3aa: CASSPILAGVGYNEQFF

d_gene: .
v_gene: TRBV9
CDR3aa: CASSVMASTDTQYF

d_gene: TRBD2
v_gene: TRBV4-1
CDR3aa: CASSQGASGGPQETQYF

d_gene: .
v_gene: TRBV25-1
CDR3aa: CATSSGVTYNEQFF

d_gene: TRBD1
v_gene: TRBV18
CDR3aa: CASSLTDRDGYTF

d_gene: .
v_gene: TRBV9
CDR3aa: CASSVQGRGGETQYF

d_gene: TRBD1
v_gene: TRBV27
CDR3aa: CASGRTGVNEKLFF

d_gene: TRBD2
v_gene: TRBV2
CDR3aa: CASSDRGLAGVRNEQFF

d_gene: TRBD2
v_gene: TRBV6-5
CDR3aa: CASSAGTSGGSEQFF

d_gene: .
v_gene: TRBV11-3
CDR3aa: CASSLGFHEQYF

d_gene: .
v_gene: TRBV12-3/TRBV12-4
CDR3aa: CASSPEPRAGYTF

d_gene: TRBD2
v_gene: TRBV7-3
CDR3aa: CASSLSGKGVGEQYF

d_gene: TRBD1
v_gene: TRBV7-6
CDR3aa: CASSLGTVSRPRETQYF

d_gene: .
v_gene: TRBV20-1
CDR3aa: CSASLHGNYGYTF

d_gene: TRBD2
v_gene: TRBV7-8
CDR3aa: CASSLGGLAGNYEQYF

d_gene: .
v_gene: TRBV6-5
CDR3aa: CASSSNRRRNTEAFF

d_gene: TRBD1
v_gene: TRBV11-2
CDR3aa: CASSFTRGQARGTEAFF

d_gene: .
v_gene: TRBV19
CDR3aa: CASSIISAGLGSPLHF

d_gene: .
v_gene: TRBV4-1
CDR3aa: CASSRPAGDDEKLFF

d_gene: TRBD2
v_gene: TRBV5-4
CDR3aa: CASSSAPTSGSGETQYF

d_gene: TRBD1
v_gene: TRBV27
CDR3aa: CASSFRGQADSPLHF

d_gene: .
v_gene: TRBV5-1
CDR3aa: CASSSHSEQYF

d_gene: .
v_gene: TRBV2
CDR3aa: CASSERVFNSPLHF

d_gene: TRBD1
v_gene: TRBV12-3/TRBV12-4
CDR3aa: CAILTGGRYGYTF

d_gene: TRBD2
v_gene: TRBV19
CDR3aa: CASSVGLADYNEQFF

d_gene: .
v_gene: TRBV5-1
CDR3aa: CASSFPDSQETQYF

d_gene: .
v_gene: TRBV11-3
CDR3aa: CASSDGDEQYF

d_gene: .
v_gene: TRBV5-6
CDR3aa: CASSLDRVPNTEAFF

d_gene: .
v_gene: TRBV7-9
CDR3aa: CASSFGGDSDEQYF

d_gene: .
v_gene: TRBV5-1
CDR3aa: CASSLDFGREDEKLFF

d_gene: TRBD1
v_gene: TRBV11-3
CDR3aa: CASSLGTGDYGYTF

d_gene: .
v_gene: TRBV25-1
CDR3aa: CASSGLQGSYTEAFF

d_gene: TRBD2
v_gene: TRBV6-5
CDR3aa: CASHRGGYDTQYF

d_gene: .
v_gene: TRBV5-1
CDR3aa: CASSLGWSADTQYF

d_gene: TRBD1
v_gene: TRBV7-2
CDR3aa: CASSYRGTGSYEQYF

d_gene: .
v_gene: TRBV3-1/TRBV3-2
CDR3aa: CASSNSPGNTIYF

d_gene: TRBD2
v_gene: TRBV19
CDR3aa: CASSLAGADTQYF